The T cell receptor beta chain under discussion was sequenced for a study of blood T cell repertoires in COVID-19 (dated by TCRdb to the early 2020s). As for the study more broadly: Samples from collaborators originated in the United States, Italy and Spain and spanned both the acute and convalescent phases of COVID-19. The prospective study material was composed of cDNA or gDNA derived from T cells, B-cell-depleted T cells, or PBMCs. Deeply sampled blood TCRbeta repertoires from subjects exposed to, actively infected with, or recovered from COVID-19 were included in the dataset. The repertoires were released in a freely available public database meant as a resource for research on the immune response to SARS-CoV-2. Samples came from the ongoing ImmuneRACE study (first 160 participants) plus 1,254 subjects from 6 global collaborators. The sample metadata nearly always contained a de-identified subject ID, COVID-19 status, age in years and sex. Where available, HLA class I and class II types were obtained from metadata supplied by the sample provider rather than from assay-based typing.

On this clone: This receptor's antigen is unknown. Per-base quality was not reported, and no clone a single base away is much larger than it.

Beyond this particular receptor, the publication reports: Clinical and demographic metadata were provided uncurated, with the amount varying by source and participant.

Each collaborating institution followed its own protocols to collect whole blood in K2EDTA tubes. Collaborator samples were shipped for TCRbeta analysis as frozen whole blood, isolated PBMCs, or DNA extracted from either sample type. The CDR3 spans 12 residues, from the cysteine through the phenylalanine. Of the read, only the CDR3 DNA is kept; its 36 bases are in frame from base 1. CDR1 and CDR2 were assigned from the germline V gene (reference sequence) as SEHNR and FQNEAQ. V is pared back by 3 bases and J by 3 bases, with 5 bases lying between the germline termini. The immunoSEQ Assay, a bias-controlled multiplex PCR, was used to amplify TCRbeta CDR3 regions from genomic DNA. The published analysis was carried out like this. Nucleated cell counts per sample were estimated from amplification of reference gene primers within the assay. To quantify the absolute abundance of each unique TCRbeta CDR3 rearrangement, sequence reads were collapsed and filtered. Productive Simpson clonality was computed per sample as the square root of Simpson's diversity index over productive rearrangements. The table comes from immuneACCESS by way of TCRdb, which keeps in-frame sequences with V and J called. Part of the clones is missing from these tables; in studies checked, under half for an unresolved V gene and the rest for unknown reasons. The V and J calls and clone size are taken from that table; D and trimming were inferred from the DNA. Present in this sample are 60,000 to 75,000 clones, approximately 79% of which were seen just once. In total, the top ten clones hold 12% of the sample.

This receptor chain uses TRBV7-9 and TRBJ2-5; a confident D gene designation cannot be given. This receptor was taken from a human donor in a cohort sampled during active COVID-19. Sequencing used peripheral blood. The bases read TGTGCCAGCAGCTTTCGCGAAGAGACCCAGTACTTC. The translation is CASSFREETQYF.